The next 2 T cell receptor beta chains were all read from a single sample in a study of T cell responses to AZD1222 COVID-19 vaccine. Profiling relied on immunoSEQ multiplex PCR, and the TCRdb table lists in-frame clones only, not all of them. Among 150,000 to 200,000 clones, about 91% were seen once, and the ten largest hold around 4%. Sample: peripheral blood, taken on day 0 of MenACWY control vaccination. The receptor source for this set is an adult in good health.

The rearrangement uses TRBV30 and TRBJ1-1; D unclear. V lost 0 bases and J 0 bases, leaving 5 bases between the germline ends. This CDR3 comprises 13 residues. Germline V CDR1 and CDR2: GTSNPN, SVGIG (reference sequence). This CDR3 reads CAWSVRVNTEAFF. The DNA of the CDR3 is TGTGCCTGGAGTGTACGGGTGAACACTGAAGCTTTCTTT.

The rearrangement links TRBV24-1 to TRBJ2-3, with TRBD1 matching over 11 bases. The germline V gene encodes CDR1 KGHDR and CDR2 SFDVKD. V lost 3 bases, J lost 4 bases, and 8 bases stayed unmatched. The CDR3 runs to 17 residues. The CDR3, as DNA: TGTGCCACCAGTGATCCACGGACAGGGGGCAGGGCAGATACGCAGTATTTT. It codes for CATSDPRTGGRADTQYF.